The rows below give T cell receptor beta chains drawn from one sample of a study of T cell changes during pregnancy in multiple sclerosis. TCRdb keeps only in-frame clones here, not all; method: immunoSEQ multiplex PCR. The data show 45,000 to 70,000 clones, with about 91% seen just once and roughly 0.2% held by the top ten. Sequencing used CD4+ T cells from peripheral blood mononuclear cells, obtained in the second trimester of pregnancy. These receptors all come from a female donor with multiple sclerosis, enrolled in a pregnancy study. Each CDR3 is given with its conserved first and last residue. Each record gives: clone size, V gene, CDR3 length, J gene, D gene, CDR3 DNA, CDR3 protein. The D gene is left open where the match is weak. The size of a clone is reported for some rows only, either as once, few or many, or as a class for expanded clones.

clone size: NA
V gene: TRBV9
CDR3 length: 14
J gene: TRBJ2-7
D gene: NA
CDR3 DNA: TGTGCCAGCAGCGTAGAGGACAGCTCCTACGAGCAGTACTTC
CDR3 protein: CASSVEDSSYEQYF

clone size: few
V gene: TRBV7-9
CDR3 length: 15
J gene: TRBJ1-5
D gene: TRBD1
CDR3 DNA: TGTGCCAGCAGTTTAGGAGGGGGCGGGGATCAGCCCCAGCATTTT
CDR3 protein: CASSLGGGGDQPQHF

clone size: NA
V gene: TRBV21-1
CDR3 length: 17
J gene: TRBJ2-7
D gene: NA
CDR3 DNA: TGTGCCAGCAGCCCTCGGCGGTGGACAGGCGATTCCTACGAGCAGTACTTC
CDR3 protein: CASSPRRWTGDSYEQYF

clone size: NA
V gene: TRBV5-1
CDR3 length: 16
J gene: TRBJ1-1
D gene: NA
CDR3 DNA: TGCGCCAGCAGCTTGGATCTTCGGGGGATGAACACTGAAGCTTTCTTT
CDR3 protein: CASSLDLRGMNTEAFF

clone size: NA
V gene: TRBV5-4
CDR3 length: 14
J gene: TRBJ2-1
D gene: NA
CDR3 DNA: TGTGCCAGCAGCATGCGGAGGTTTAGCGATGAGCAGTTCTTC
CDR3 protein: CASSMRRFSDEQFF

clone size: NA
V gene: TRBV6-1
CDR3 length: 15
J gene: TRBJ2-2
D gene: TRBD1
CDR3 DNA: TGTGCCAGCAGTGAAGTAGGGGACAGCTCCGGGGAGCTGTTTTTT
CDR3 protein: CASSEVGDSSGELFF

clone size: once
V gene: TRBV6-5
CDR3 length: 13
J gene: TRBJ2-5
D gene: NA
CDR3 DNA: TGTGCCAGCAAGACTCGCCGAAGGGAGACCCAGTACTTC
CDR3 protein: CASKTRRRETQYF

clone size: few
V gene: TRBV19
CDR3 length: 14
J gene: TRBJ1-1
D gene: TRBD1
CDR3 DNA: TGTGCCAGTAGCCCAGGGGGCTTGGGGTCCGAAGCTTTCTTT
CDR3 protein: CASSPGGLGSEAFF

clone size: NA
V gene: TRBV7-2
CDR3 length: 14
J gene: TRBJ1-2
D gene: NA
CDR3 DNA: TGTGCCAGCAGCCGGACAGAGAGTAACTATGGCTACACCTTC
CDR3 protein: CASSRTESNYGYTF

clone size: NA
V gene: TRBV23-1
CDR3 length: 17
J gene: TRBJ1-6
D gene: TRBD1
CDR3 DNA: TGCGCCAGCAGTACACCCCGGGACAGCTCCTATAATTCACCCCTCCACTTT
CDR3 protein: CASSTPRDSSYNSPLHF

clone size: NA
V gene: TRBV6-5
CDR3 length: 14
J gene: TRBJ2-2
D gene: NA
CDR3 DNA: TGTGCCAGCAGTTATTCTAGCCTGGCACGGGGGCTGTTTTTT
CDR3 protein: CASSYSSLARGLFF

clone size: NA
V gene: TRBV5-5
CDR3 length: 14
J gene: TRBJ2-7
D gene: NA
CDR3 DNA: TGTGCCAGCAGCTTTTGGGGGCTATCCTACGAGCAGTACTTC
CDR3 protein: CASSFWGLSYEQYF

clone size: NA
V gene: TRBV7-2
CDR3 length: 15
J gene: TRBJ2-7
D gene: NA
CDR3 DNA: TGTGCCAGCAGCACCCATAGGACCAGGGGGGACGAGCAGTACTTC
CDR3 protein: CASSTHRTRGDEQYF

clone size: NA
V gene: TRBV9
CDR3 length: 13
J gene: TRBJ1-5
D gene: NA
CDR3 DNA: TGTGCCAGCAGCGCCGGCCAGGGCCAGCCCCAGCATTTT
CDR3 protein: CASSAGQGQPQHF

clone size: NA
V gene: TRBV19
CDR3 length: 13
J gene: TRBJ1-2
D gene: TRBD1
CDR3 DNA: TGTGCCAGTAGTATAACAGGGGGGAATGGCTACACCTTC
CDR3 protein: CASSITGGNGYTF

clone size: NA
V gene: TRBV9
CDR3 length: 16
J gene: TRBJ1-2
D gene: NA
CDR3 DNA: TGTGCCAGCAGCGCCACGCCCGAAGGACAGATCTATGGCTACACCTTC
CDR3 protein: CASSATPEGQIYGYTF

clone size: NA
V gene: TRBV9
CDR3 length: 15
J gene: TRBJ1-4
D gene: NA
CDR3 DNA: TGTGCCAGCAGCGTAGTAGCGGGGGCTAATGAAAAACTGTTTTTT
CDR3 protein: CASSVVAGANEKLFF

clone size: NA
V gene: TRBV7-6
CDR3 length: 17
J gene: TRBJ1-3
D gene: TRBD1
CDR3 DNA: TGTGCCAGCAGCTTAGCCAAACAGGGGTTCGCTGGAAACACCATATATTTT
CDR3 protein: CASSLAKQGFAGNTIYF

clone size: NA
V gene: TRBV7-2
CDR3 length: 18
J gene: TRBJ2-6
D gene: NA
CDR3 DNA: TGTGCCAGCAGCCCCCGGATCCTTAGCCTCTCTGGGGCCAACGTCCTGACTTTC
CDR3 protein: CASSPRILSLSGANVLTF

clone size: NA
V gene: TRBV15
CDR3 length: 13
J gene: TRBJ2-7
D gene: NA
CDR3 DNA: TGTGCCACCAGCAGAGACCCGGGAGTCGAGCAGTACTTC
CDR3 protein: CATSRDPGVEQYF

clone size: NA
V gene: TRBV27
CDR3 length: 17
J gene: TRBJ2-3
D gene: NA
CDR3 DNA: TGTGCCAGGTTACTGGCCCCCCTTTCGGGGGGCGCAGATACGCAGTATTTT
CDR3 protein: CARLLAPLSGGADTQYF

clone size: NA
V gene: TRBV7-3
CDR3 length: 15
J gene: TRBJ2-1
D gene: TRBD1
CDR3 DNA: TGTGCCAGCAGCTTAATCGGGACAGGGATCCGGGAGCAGTTCTTC
CDR3 protein: CASSLIGTGIREQFF

clone size: NA
V gene: TRBV6-7
CDR3 length: 13
J gene: TRBJ2-1
D gene: NA
CDR3 DNA: TGTGCCAGCAGTTACCCTGATCCCCGGGAGCAGTTCTTC
CDR3 protein: CASSYPDPREQFF

clone size: NA
V gene: TRBV5-1
CDR3 length: 14
J gene: TRBJ2-3
D gene: TRBD2
CDR3 DNA: TGCGCCAGCAGCTTGCCGGGGGAGGGAGATACGCAGTATTTT
CDR3 protein: CASSLPGEGDTQYF

clone size: once
V gene: TRBV29-1
CDR3 length: 14
J gene: TRBJ1-1
D gene: NA
CDR3 DNA: TGCAGCGCTTCAACGCTAGCGATGAACACTGAAGCTTTCTTT
CDR3 protein: CSASTLAMNTEAFF

clone size: once
V gene: TRBV25-1
CDR3 length: 15
J gene: TRBJ2-1
D gene: NA
CDR3 DNA: TGTGCCAGCAGCCACGAAGGGACTTTGTGGAATGAGCAGTTCTTC
CDR3 protein: CASSHEGTLWNEQFF

clone size: NA
V gene: TRBV7-3
CDR3 length: 16
J gene: TRBJ2-2
D gene: TRBD1
CDR3 DNA: TGTGCCAGCAGCCCCCGGGACAGGGGAAACACCGGGGAGCTGTTTTTT
CDR3 protein: CASSPRDRGNTGELFF

clone size: NA
V gene: TRBV4-1
CDR3 length: 16
J gene: TRBJ1-1
D gene: TRBD1
CDR3 DNA: TGCGCCAGCAGGGGATCACAGGGGTCGGGTCACACTGAAGCTTTCTTT
CDR3 protein: CASRGSQGSGHTEAFF

clone size: NA
V gene: TRBV29-1
CDR3 length: 19
J gene: TRBJ2-3
D gene: TRBD2
CDR3 DNA: TGCAGCGTGGGGGACCCAAGACCGGGGACTAGCGTAGTCGCAGATACGCAGTATTTT
CDR3 protein: CSVGDPRPGTSVVADTQYF

clone size: NA
V gene: TRBV15
CDR3 length: 17
J gene: TRBJ2-3
D gene: TRBD1
CDR3 DNA: TGTGCCACCAGCAGAAACCGGGACAGGGGGGGCGCAGATACGCAGTATTTT
CDR3 protein: CATSRNRDRGGADTQYF